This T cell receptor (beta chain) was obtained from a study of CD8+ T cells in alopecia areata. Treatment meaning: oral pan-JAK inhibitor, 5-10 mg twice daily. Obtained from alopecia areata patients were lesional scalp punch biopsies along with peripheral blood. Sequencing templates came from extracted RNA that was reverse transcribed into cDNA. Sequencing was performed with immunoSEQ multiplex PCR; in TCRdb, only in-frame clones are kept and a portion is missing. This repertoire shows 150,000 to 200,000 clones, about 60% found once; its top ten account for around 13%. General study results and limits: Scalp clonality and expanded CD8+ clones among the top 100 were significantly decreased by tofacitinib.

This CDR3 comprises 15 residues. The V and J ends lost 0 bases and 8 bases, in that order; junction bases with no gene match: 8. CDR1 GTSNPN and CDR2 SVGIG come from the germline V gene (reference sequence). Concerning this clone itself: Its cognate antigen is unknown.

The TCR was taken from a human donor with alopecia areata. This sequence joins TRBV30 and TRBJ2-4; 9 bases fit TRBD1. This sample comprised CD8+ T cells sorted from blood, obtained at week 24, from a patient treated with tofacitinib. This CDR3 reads CAWSVPETGGDIQYF. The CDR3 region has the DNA TGTGCCTGGAGTGTTCCCGAGACAGGGGGGGACATTCAGTACTTC.